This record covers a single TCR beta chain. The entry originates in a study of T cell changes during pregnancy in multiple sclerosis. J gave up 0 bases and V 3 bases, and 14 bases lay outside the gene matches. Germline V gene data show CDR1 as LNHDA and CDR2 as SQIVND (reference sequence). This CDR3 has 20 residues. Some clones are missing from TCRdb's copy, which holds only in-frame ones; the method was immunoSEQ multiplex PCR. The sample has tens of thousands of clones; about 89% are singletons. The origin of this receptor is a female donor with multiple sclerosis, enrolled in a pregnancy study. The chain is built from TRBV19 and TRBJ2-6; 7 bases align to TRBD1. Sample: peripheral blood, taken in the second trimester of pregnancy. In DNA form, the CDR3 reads TGTGCCAGTAGTATGTATGTCGGACAGGCGGAAGGCTCTGGGGCCAACGTCCTGACTTTC. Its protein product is CASSMYVGQAEGSGANVLTF.